These 18 T cell receptor beta chains were sequenced from one sample in a study of blood T cell repertoires in COVID-19. TCRdb's table, derived via immunoSEQ multiplex PCR, lists solely in-frame clones and lacks some. The top ten clones hold 3.5% to 5% of a sample with under 200,000 clones, around 78% of them seen once. Sequenced: PBMCs or T cells enriched from blood (not recorded which). The receptors shown here come from a woman aged 50 to 60 who had recovered from COVID-19.

Written as DNA, the CDR3 is TGCGCCAGCAGCCAAGACAGAGGGTGGGTGATAAGAAACACCATATATTTT. Translation: CASSQDRGWVIRNTIYF. The V call is TRBV4-3, the J call TRBJ1-3; unclear D gene. The ends were cut back, 0 bases at V and 5 bases at J, with 17 bases in the middle. The CDR3 is 17 residues long. Germline-derived CDR1 and CDR2 are LGHNA and YSLEER.

The chain recombines TRBV5-4 with TRBJ1-5; D is unresolved. Germline CDR1 and CDR2: SGHNT and YYREEE (reference sequence). Trimming took off 0 bases at V and 0 bases at J, with 7 bases between the two ends. This CDR3 has 15 amino acids. CDR3 protein: CASSLDGSSNQPQHF. CDR3 DNA: TGTGCCAGCAGCTTGGACGGTAGTAGCAATCAGCCCCAGCATTTT.

This clone was seen only a few times. The chain links TRBV14 to TRBJ2-3; D gene unclear. Germline assignment: CDR1 SGHDN and CDR2 FVKESK. This CDR3 is built from 14 residues. V lost 4 bases and J 4 bases, leaving 12 bases between the germline ends. In DNA form, the CDR3 reads TGTGCCAGCAGCCTCGATATAGTTGCAGATACGCAGTATTTT. It specifies CASSLDIVADTQYF.

The chain combines TRBV18 with TRBJ1-1; weak D call: TRBD1 (5 bases). The CDR3 has 12 amino acids. From germline, CDR1 is KGHSH and CDR2 LQKENI. Trimming took off 6 bases at V and 5 bases at J, with 10 bases between the two ends. In nucleotides, the CDR3 is TGTGCCAGCTCCGTGGACAATACTGAAGCTTTCTTT. It yields the protein CASSVDNTEAFF. The full variable domain, rest sourced from reference TRBV18 and TRBJ1-1, is NAGVMQNPRHLVRRRGQEARLRCSPMKGHSHVYWYRQLPEEGLKFMVYLQKENIIDESGMPKERFSAEFPKEGPSILRIQQVVRGDSAAYFCASSVDNTEAFFGQGTRLTVV.

This clone appeared once. The rearrangement joins TRBV28 to TRBJ2-7, with TRBD1 identical over 8 bases. Germline V gene data show CDR1 as MDHEN and CDR2 as SYDVKM. CDR3 length equals 15 residues. The J segment lost 3 bases and the V segment lost 5 bases, leaving 9 bases of the junction unmatched. For the CDR3, the DNA is TGTGCCAGCAGTCCCCTGACAGGGGCGAACTACGAGCAGTACGTC. Protein product: CASSPLTGANYEQYV.

The chain joins TRBV27 to TRBJ1-6; D call uncertain. The ends were cut back, 9 bases at V and 10 bases at J, with 22 bases in the middle. CDR3 length: 15 residues. Germline V gene data show CDR1 as MNHEY and CDR2 as SMNVEV (reference sequence). CDR3 region: CARPSAVLGGSPLHF. The CDR3 DNA is TGTGCCAGACCTAGCGCCGTCCTTGGAGGGTCACCCCTCCACTTT.

The chain combines TRBV30 with TRBJ1-3; 8 bases are a match to TRBD1. The V and J ends lost 4 bases and 2 bases, in that order; junction bases with no gene match: 4. CDR1 is GTSNPN, CDR2 SVGIG, per germline (reference sequence). The CDR3 loop spans 14 amino acids. CDR3 coding DNA: TGTGCCTGGAATTCACAGGGGGCTGGAAACACCATATATTTT. Amino acids: CAWNSQGAGNTIYF.

This chain uses TRBV6-5 with TRBJ2-2; tentatively, D is TRBD2 (5 bases). V lost 6 bases and J lost 3, with 11 bases in between. This CDR3 region has 14 residues. CDR1 and CDR2 from the germline V gene are MNHEY and SVGAGI. The CDR3, as DNA: TGTGCCAGCAGCGGGGAGCGCTACACCGGGGAGCTGTTTTTT. Translating it yields CASSGERYTGELFF.

The chain couples TRBV18 to TRBJ2-6, with D possibly TRBD1 on 6 matching bases. The CDR3 has 19 residues. V dropped 3 bases and J dropped 1 base, with 19 bases sitting between them. Germline V gives CDR1 KGHSH, CDR2 LQKENI. The CDR3 nucleotides read TGTGCCAGCTCACCGCTCTCCCAGGGGCCTGCGTCTGGGGCCAACGTCCTGACTTTC. Amino acid sequence: CASSPLSQGPASGANVLTF.

The chain uses TRBV12-2 and TRBJ1-4. TRBV12-2 is given as a pseudogene. The CDR3 runs to 17 residues. The CDR3 nucleotides are TGTGCAAGTCGCCAGTTTACTAGGGGTCCGCACGGGGGAAAACTGTTTTTT. It yields the protein CASRQFTRGPHGGKLFF.

In this sample, this clone turned up once. The DNA for the CDR3 is TGTGCCAGCAGCTTAGGGACTCCCGGCTACACAGATACGCAGTATTTT. This codes for CASSLGTPGYTDTQYF. The chain couples TRBV7-8 to TRBJ2-3; weak D call: TRBD2 (5 bases). V was shortened by 1 base and J by 2 bases, with 13 bases between the two germline ends. Per germline, CDR1 SGHVS and CDR2 FQNEAQ. The length of the CDR3 is 16 residues.

The chain is built from TRBV5-6 and TRBJ1-5; tentatively, D is TRBD1 (5 bases). Germline V lookup: CDR1 SGHDT, CDR2 YYEEEE. Trimming pared 4 bases from V and 1 base from J, leaving 12 bases between. CDR3 length equals 15 residues. CDR3 nucleotide sequence: TGTGCCAGCAGCGTGGGACCGGGGAGCAATCAGCCCCAGCATTTT. This codes for CASSVGPGSNQPQHF. The variable domain in full, with the rest retrieved from reference TRBV5-6 and TRBJ1-5, is DAGVTQSPTHLIKTRGQQVTLRCSPKSGHDTVSWYQQALGQGPQFIFQYYEEEERQRGNFPDRFSGHQFPNYSSELNVNALLLGDSALYLCASSVGPGSNQPQHFGDGTRLSIL.

The chain couples TRBV11-2 to TRBJ1-5; TRBD1 might be the D (6 bases). Trimming left V 5 bases short and J 3 bases short, with 14 bases between. The CDR3 loop spans 15 amino acids. In germline, CDR1 is SGHAT, CDR2 FQNNGV. CDR3 bases: TGTGCCAGCAGCCCAACGCGGGGGGCCAATCAGCCCCAGCATTTT. Its protein product is CASSPTRGANQPQHF.

CDR3 sequence (DNA): TGTGCCACCAGTGATCCGCCCACTCTGGCGGGGGTTTCAGATACGCAGTATTTT. Protein: CATSDPPTLAGVSDTQYF. V is TRBV24-1 and J is TRBJ2-3; TRBD2 aligns across 7 bases. CDR1 KGHDR and CDR2 SFDVKD come from the germline V gene. The CDR3 has 18 residues. The ends lost 3 bases at V and 4 bases at J; junction bases unmatched: 15.

The chain couples TRBV19 to TRBJ2-5; 8 bases agree with TRBD1. The J segment lost 5 bases and the V segment lost 3 bases, leaving 8 bases of the junction unmatched. The CDR3 is 15 residues long. Germline CDR1 reads LNHDA; CDR2 reads SQIVND (reference sequence). The CDR3 protein is CASSIPGQGSETQYF. The DNA of the CDR3 is TGTGCCAGTAGTATCCCCGGACAGGGAAGCGAGACCCAGTACTTC.

CDR3 sequence reads: CASSIEDTMNTEAFF. The CDR3 nucleotides are TGTGCCAGTAGTATAGAGGACACTATGAACACTGAAGCTTTCTTT. The V gene is TRBV19, the J gene TRBJ1-1; D is possibly TRBD1 (5 bases). The ends were cut back, 0 bases at V and 0 bases at J, with 8 bases in the middle. CDR1 and CDR2 from the germline V gene are LNHDA and SQIVND (reference sequence). The CDR3 sequence is 15 residues long.

The gene calls are TRBV27 and TRBJ2-5; TRBD1 agrees at 8 bases. V gave up 5 bases and J gave up 7 bases; unmatched junction bases: 12. This CDR3 is 15 amino acids long. CDR1 is MNHEY, CDR2 SMNVEV, per germline (reference sequence). CDR3 residues: CASSTPGGAEGTQYF. In nucleotides, the CDR3 is TGTGCCAGCAGTACCCCAGGGGGCGCCGAGGGGACCCAGTACTTC.

This sequence joins TRBV30 and TRBJ1-5; TRBD1 matches at 9 bases. Trimming at V came to 1 base and at J to 7 bases, leaving 2 bases not matched to a gene. Germline V gives CDR1 GTSNPN, CDR2 SVGIG (reference sequence). The CDR3 totals 13 residues. The CDR3 nucleotides read TGTGCCTGGAGTGAACAGGGGGCACAGCCCCAGCATTTT. Translated: CAWSEQGAQPQHF.